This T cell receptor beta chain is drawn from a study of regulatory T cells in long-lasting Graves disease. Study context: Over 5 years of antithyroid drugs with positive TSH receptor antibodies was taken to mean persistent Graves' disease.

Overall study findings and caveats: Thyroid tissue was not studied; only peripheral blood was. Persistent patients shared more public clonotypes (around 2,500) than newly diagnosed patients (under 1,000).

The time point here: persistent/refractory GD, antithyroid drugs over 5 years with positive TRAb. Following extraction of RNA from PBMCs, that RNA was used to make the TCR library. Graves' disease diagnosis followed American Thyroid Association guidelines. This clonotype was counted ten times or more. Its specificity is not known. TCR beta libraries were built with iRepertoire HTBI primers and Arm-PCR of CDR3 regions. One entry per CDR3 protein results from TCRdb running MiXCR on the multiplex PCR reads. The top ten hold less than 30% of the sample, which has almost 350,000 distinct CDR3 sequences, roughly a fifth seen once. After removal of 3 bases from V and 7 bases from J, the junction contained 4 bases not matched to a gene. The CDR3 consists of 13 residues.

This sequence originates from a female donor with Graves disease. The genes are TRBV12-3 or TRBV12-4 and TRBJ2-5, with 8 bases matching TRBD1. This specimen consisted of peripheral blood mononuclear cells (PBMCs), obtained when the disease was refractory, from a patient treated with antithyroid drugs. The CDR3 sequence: CASSFQGAGTQYF. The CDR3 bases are TGTGCCAGCAGTTTCCAGGGGGCCGGGACCCAGTACTTC.